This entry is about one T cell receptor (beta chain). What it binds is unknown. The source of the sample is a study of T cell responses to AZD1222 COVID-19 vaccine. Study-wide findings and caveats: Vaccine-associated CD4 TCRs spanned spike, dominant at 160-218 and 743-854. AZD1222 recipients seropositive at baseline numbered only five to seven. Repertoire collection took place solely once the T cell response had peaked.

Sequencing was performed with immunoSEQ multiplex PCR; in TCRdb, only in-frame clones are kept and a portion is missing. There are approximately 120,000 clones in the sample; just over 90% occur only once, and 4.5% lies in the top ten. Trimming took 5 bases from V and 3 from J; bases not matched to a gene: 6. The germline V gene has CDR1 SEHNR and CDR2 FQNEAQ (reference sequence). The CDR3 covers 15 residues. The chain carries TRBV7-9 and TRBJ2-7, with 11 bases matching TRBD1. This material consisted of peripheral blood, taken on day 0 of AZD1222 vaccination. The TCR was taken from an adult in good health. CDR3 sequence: CASSPPDRGHYEQYF. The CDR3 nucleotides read TGTGCCAGCAGCCCCCCGGACAGGGGGCACTACGAGCAGTACTTC. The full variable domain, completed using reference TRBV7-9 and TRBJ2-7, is DTGVSQNPRHKITKRGQNVTFRCDPISEHNRLYWYRQTLGQGPEFLTYFQNEAQLEKSRLLSDRFSAERPKGSFSTLEIQRTEQGDSAMYLCASSPPDRGHYEQYFGPGTRLTVT.